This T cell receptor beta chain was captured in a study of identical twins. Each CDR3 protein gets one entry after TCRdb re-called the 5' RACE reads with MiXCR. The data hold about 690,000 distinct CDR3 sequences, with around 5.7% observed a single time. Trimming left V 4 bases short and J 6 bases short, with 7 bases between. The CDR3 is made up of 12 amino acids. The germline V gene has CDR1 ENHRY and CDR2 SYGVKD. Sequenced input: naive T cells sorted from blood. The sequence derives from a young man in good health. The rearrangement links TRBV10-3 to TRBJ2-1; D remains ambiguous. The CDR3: CAISARLNEQFF. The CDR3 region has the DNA TGTGCCATCAGTGCTAGGCTCAATGAGCAGTTCTTC.